This T cell receptor (beta chain) was recorded in a study of blood T cell repertoires in COVID-19 (dated by TCRdb to the early 2020s). About the full investigation: Samples from collaborators originated in the United States, Italy and Spain and spanned both the acute and convalescent phases of COVID-19. Where available, HLA class I and class II types were obtained from metadata supplied by the sample provider rather than from assay-based typing. The prospective study material was composed of cDNA or gDNA derived from T cells, B-cell-depleted T cells, or PBMCs. The dataset comprised deeply sampled blood TCRbeta repertoires from subjects exposed to, actively infected with, or recovered from COVID-19. A freely available public database, intended as a resource for researchers studying the immune response to SARS-CoV-2, is where the repertoires were released. The samples were drawn from the first 160 participants of the ongoing ImmuneRACE study and from under 1,500 subjects provided by 6 global collaborators. The sample metadata nearly always contained a de-identified subject ID, COVID-19 status, age in years and sex.

With regard to this clone: The target of this receptor is not known. Nothing much larger sits one base from this clone, and base qualities are not available.

The germline V gene yields SGHNT for CDR1 and YENEEA for CDR2. V is clipped by 5 bases and J by 0 bases, and the sequence between their germline boundaries is 11 bases long. From the cysteine through the phenylalanine, the CDR3 covers 14 amino acids. The kept DNA is CDR3 alone, 42 bases in frame from the first base. The immunoSEQ Assay, a bias-controlled multiplex PCR, was used to amplify TCRbeta CDR3 regions from genomic DNA. Turning to the authors' computational methods: Within the assay, amplification of reference gene primers was used to estimate how many nucleated cells each sample contained. To quantify the absolute abundance of each unique TCRbeta CDR3 rearrangement, sequence reads were collapsed and filtered. For each sample, productive Simpson clonality was calculated as the square root of Simpson's diversity index across productive rearrangements. Sourced from immuneACCESS, this table was stored by TCRdb with only in-frame sequences that have V and J called. A share of the clones is absent; for the studies checked, an unresolved V gene accounts for under half, and the remainder has no known explanation. From that table come the V and J calls and clone size; the DNA was used to work out D and trimming. A total of some 100,000 clones appear in this sample, 90% to 95% of them only once. The top ten clones comprise 15% to 20% of the sample.

What the study reported, not specific to this receptor: The quantity of clinical and demographic metadata differed by source and by participant and was supplied without curation.

Whole blood was collected in K2EDTA tubes by collaborating institutions according to the institutions' own protocols. Collaborator samples were shipped for TCRbeta analysis as frozen whole blood, isolated PBMCs, or DNA extracted from either sample type. The sequence joins TRBV11-3 to TRBJ2-7, and perhaps TRBD2 as D gene, on 6 matching bases. Material for sequencing was peripheral blood. The TCR comes from a man aged 45 to 65 with acute or convalescent COVID-19. The DNA is TGTGCCAGCAGCCCAGGGACTGTCTCCTACGAGCAGTACTTC. Translated, this gives CASSPGTVSYEQYF. Here the CDR3 is joined to the reference TRBV11-3 and TRBJ2-7 genes, and the full variable domain is: EAGVVQSPRYKIIEKKQPVAFWCNPISGHNTLYWYLQNLGQGPELLIRYENEEAVDDSQLPKDRFSAERLKGVDSTLKIQPAELGDSAVYLCASSPGTVSYEQYFGPGTRLTVT.